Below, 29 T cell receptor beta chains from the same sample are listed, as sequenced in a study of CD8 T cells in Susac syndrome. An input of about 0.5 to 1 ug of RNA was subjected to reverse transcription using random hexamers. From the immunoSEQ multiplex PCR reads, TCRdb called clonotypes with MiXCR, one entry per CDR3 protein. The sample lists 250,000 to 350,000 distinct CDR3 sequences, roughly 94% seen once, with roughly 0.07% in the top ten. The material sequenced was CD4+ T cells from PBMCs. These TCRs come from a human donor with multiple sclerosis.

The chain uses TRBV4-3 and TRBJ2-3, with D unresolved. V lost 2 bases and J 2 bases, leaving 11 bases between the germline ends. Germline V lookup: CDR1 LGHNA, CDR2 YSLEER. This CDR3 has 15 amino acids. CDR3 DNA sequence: TGCGCCAGCAGCCAACGTAGGTGGCCCACAGATACGCAGTATTTT. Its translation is CASSQRRWPTDTQYF.

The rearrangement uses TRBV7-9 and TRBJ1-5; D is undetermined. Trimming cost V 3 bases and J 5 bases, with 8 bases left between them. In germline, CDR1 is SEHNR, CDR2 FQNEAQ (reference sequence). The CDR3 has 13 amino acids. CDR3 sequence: CASSFGGHQPQHF. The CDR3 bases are TGTGCCAGCAGCTTCGGCGGCCATCAGCCCCAGCATTTT. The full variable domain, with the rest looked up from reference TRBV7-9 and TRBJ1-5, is DTGVSQNPRHKITKRGQNVTFRCDPISEHNRLYWYRQTLGQGPEFLTYFQNEAQLEKSRLLSDRFSAERPKGSFSTLEIQRTEQGDSAMYLCASSFGGHQPQHFGDGTRLSIL.

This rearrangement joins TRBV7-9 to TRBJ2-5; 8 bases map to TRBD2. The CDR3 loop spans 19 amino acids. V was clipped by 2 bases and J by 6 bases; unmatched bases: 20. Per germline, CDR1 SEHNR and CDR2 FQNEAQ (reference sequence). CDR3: CASSLSRPGLGISGKTQYF. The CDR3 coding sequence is TGTGCCAGCAGCTTATCCCGGCCGGGACTAGGGATTAGCGGGAAGACCCAGTACTTC.

Here the CDR3 reads CASSHRGGDSYEQYF. The CDR3 DNA reads TGTGCCAGCAGCCATAGGGGAGGGGACTCCTACGAGCAGTACTTC. The chain joins TRBV7-6 to TRBJ2-7; 7 positions agree with TRBD2. With V trimmed by 5 bases and J by 0 bases, 7 bases remained unmatched. Germline values: CDR1 SGHVS, CDR2 FNYEAQ. The CDR3 is 15 residues long.

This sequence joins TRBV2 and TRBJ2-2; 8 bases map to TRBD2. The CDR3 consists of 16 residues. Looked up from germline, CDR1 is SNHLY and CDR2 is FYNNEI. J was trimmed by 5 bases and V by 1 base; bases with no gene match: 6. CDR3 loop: CASSEDNSGVTGELFF. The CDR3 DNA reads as TGTGCCAGCAGTGAAGATAATAGCGGGGTAACCGGGGAGCTGTTTTTT.

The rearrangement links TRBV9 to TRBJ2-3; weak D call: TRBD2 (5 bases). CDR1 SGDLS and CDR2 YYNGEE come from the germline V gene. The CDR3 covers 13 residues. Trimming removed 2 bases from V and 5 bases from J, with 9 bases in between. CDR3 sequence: CASSVRGVDTQYF. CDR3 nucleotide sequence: TGTGCCAGCAGCGTCCGGGGAGTAGATACGCAGTATTTT. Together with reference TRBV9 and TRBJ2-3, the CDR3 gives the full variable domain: DSGVTQTPKHLITATGQRVTLRCSPRSGDLSVYWYQQSLDQGLQFLIQYYNGEERAKGNILERFSAQQFPDLHSELNLSSLELGDSALYFCASSVRGVDTQYFGPGTRLTVL.

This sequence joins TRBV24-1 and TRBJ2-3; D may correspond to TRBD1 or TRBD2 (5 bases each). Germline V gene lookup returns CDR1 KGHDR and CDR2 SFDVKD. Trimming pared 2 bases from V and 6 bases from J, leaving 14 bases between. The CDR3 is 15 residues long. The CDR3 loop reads CATSDSSTGQDTQYF. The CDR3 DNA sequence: TGTGCCACCAGTGATTCGTCGACGGGGCAGGATACGCAGTATTTT.

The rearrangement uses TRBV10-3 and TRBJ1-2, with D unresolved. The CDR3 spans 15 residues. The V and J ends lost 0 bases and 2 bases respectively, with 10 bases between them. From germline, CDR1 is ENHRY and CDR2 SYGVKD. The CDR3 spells CAISESGTKNYGYTF. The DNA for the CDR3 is TGTGCCATCAGTGAGTCAGGCACGAAAAACTATGGCTACACCTTC.

The CDR3 nucleotides are TGTGCCAGCAGCTTATTGTTAGCGGGGGGGCCAGGGAGAGAGACCCAGTACTTC. It translates to CASSLLLAGGPGRETQYF. This chain joins TRBV7-6 and TRBJ2-5; 11 bases match TRBD2. Trimming cost V 2 bases and J 4 bases; bases outside gene matches: 12. This CDR3 contains 18 residues. Looked up from germline, CDR1 is SGHVS and CDR2 is FNYEAQ.

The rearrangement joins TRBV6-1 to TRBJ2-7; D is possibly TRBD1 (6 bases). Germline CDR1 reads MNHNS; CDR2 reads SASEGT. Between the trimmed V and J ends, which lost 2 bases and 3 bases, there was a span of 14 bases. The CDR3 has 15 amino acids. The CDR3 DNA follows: TGTGCCAGCAGTGAATTGGGGGCCGGGTTCTACGAGCAGTACTTC. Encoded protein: CASSELGAGFYEQYF.

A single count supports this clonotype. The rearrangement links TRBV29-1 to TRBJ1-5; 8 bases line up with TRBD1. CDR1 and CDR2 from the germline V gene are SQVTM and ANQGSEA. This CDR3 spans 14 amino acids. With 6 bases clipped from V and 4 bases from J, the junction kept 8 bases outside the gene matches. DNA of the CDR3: TGCAGCGTCGTGATACAGGGGGATAATCAGCCCCAGCATTTT. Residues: CSVVIQGDNQPQHF.

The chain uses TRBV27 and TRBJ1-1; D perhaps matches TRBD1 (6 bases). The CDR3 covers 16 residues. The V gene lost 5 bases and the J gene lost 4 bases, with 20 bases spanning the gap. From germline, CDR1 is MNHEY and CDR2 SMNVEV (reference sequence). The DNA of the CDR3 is TGTGCCAGCAGTCAAGACAGGCCTCGCTGGAGCACTGAAGCTTTCTTT. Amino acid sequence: CASSQDRPRWSTEAFF.

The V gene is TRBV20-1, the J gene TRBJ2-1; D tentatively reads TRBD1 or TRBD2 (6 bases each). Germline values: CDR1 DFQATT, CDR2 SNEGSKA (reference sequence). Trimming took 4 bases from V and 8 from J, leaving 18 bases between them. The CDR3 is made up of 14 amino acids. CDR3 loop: CSAKTRRGVDEQFF. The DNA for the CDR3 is TGCAGTGCTAAAACCCGAAGGGGGGTCGATGAGCAGTTCTTC.

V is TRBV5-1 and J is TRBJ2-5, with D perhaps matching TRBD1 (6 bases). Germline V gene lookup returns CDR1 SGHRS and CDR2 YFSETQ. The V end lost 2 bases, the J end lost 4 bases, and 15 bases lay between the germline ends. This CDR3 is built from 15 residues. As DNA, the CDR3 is TGCGCCAGCAGCTTCGGCCAGGGGTGGGGAGAGACCCAGTACTTC. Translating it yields CASSFGQGWGETQYF.

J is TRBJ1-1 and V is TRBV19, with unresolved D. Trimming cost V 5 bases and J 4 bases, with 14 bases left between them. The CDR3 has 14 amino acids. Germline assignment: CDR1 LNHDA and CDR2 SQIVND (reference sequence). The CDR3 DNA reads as TGTGCCAGTAGTGGGAGGACGGAAAGCACTGAAGCTTTCTTT. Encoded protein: CASSGRTESTEAFF.

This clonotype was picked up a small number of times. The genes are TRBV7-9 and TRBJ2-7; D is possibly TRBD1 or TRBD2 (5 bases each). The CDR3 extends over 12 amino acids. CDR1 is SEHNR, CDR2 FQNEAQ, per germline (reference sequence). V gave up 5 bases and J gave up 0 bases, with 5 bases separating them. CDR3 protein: CASSGGSYEQYF. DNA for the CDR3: TGTGCCAGCAGCGGGGGCTCCTACGAGCAGTACTTC.

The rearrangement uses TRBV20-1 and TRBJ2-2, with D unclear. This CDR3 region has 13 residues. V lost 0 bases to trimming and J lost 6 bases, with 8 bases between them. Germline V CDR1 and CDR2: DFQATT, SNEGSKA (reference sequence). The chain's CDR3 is CSARDPRAGELFF. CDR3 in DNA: TGCAGTGCTAGAGATCCCCGGGCCGGGGAGCTGTTTTTT.

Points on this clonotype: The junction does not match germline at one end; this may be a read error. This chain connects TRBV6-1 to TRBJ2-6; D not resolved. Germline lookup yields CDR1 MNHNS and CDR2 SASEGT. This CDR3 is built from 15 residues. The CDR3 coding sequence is TGTGCCAGCAGAGAAGCAGGAGCTGGGGCCAACGTCCTGACTTTC. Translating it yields CASREAGAGANVLTF.

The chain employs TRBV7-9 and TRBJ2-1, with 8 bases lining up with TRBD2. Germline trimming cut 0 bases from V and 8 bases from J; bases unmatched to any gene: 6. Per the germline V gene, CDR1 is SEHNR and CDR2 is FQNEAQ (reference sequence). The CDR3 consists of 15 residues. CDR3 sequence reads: CASSLASGSIDEQFF. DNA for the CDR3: TGTGCCAGCAGCTTAGCCAGCGGGAGCATCGATGAGCAGTTCTTC.

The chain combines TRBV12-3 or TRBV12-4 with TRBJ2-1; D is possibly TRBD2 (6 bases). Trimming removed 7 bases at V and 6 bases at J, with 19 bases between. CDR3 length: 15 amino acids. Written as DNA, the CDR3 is TGTGCCAGCATCTTAACTGGGGGGACGGCCAATGAGCAGTTCTTC. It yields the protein CASILTGGTANEQFF.

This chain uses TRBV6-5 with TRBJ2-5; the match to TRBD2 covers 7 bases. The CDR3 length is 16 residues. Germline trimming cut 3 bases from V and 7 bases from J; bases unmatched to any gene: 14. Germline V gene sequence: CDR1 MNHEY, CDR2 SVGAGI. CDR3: CASSYGTIHSLGTQYF. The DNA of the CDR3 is TGTGCCAGCAGTTATGGGACTATACATAGCTTGGGGACCCAGTACTTC.

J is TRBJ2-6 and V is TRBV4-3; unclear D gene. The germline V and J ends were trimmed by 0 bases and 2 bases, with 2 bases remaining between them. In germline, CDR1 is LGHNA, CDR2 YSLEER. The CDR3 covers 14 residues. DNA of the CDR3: TGCGCCAGCAGCCAAGAGGCTGGGGCCAACGTCCTGACTTTC. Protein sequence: CASSQEAGANVLTF.

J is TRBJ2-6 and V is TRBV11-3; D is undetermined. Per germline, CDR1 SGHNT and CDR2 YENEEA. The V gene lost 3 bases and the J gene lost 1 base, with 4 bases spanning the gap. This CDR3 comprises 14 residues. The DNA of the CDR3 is TGTGCCAGCAGCTTTGGTTCTGGGGCCAACGTCCTGACTTTC. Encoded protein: CASSFGSGANVLTF.

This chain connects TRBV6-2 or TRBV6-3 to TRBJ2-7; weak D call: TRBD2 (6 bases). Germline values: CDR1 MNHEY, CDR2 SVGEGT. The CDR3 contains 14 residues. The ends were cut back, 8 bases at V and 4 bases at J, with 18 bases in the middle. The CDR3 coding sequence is TGTGCCAGCCGCCGGGACCCGGGGACTTACGAGCAGTACTTC. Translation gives CASRRDPGTYEQYF.

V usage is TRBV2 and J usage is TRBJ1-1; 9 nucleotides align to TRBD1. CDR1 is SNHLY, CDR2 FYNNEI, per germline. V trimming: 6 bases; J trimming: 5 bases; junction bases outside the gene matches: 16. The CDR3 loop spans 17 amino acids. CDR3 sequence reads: CASRAPGTGRGGTEAFF. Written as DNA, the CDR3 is TGTGCCAGCAGGGCCCCCGGGACAGGGAGAGGGGGGACTGAAGCTTTCTTT.

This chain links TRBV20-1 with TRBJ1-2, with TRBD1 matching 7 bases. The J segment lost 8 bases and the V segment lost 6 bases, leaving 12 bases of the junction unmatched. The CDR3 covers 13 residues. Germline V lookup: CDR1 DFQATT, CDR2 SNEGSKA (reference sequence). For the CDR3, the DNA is TGCAGTGCCCCGTGGGAGGGGGCGGGAGGCTACACCTTC. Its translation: CSAPWEGAGGYTF.

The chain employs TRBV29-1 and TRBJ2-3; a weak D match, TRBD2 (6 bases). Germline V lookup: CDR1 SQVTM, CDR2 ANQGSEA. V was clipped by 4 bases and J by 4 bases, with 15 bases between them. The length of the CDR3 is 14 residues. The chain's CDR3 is CSVGLSGRPDTQYF. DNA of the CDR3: TGCAGCGTTGGTCTCTCTGGGAGGCCAGATACGCAGTATTTT.

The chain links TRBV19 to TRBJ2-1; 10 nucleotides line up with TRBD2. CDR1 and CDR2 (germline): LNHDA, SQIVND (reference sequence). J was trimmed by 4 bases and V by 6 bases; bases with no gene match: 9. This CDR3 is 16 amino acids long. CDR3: CASRSGGAVGYNEQFF. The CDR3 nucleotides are TGTGCCAGTAGAAGCGGGGGGGCGGTTGGGTACAATGAGCAGTTCTTC.

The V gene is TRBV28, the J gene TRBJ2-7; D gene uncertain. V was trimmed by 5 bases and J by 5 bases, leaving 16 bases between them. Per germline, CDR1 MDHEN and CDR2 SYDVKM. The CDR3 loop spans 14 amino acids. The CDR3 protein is CASSTYQVTHEQYF. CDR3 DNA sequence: TGTGCCAGCAGTACATACCAGGTAACCCACGAGCAGTACTTC.